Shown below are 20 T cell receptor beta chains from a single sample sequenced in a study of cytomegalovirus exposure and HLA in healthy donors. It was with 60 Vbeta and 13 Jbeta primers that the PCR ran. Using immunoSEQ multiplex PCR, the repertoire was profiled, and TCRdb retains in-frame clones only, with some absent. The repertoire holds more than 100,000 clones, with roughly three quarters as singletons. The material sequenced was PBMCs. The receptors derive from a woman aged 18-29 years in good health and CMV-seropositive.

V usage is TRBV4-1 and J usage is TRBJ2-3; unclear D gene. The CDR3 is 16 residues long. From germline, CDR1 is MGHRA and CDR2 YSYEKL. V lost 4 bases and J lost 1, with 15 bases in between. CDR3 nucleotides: TGCGCCAGCAGCCCTGGAGAGTGGCATCGCACAGATACGCAGTATTTT. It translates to CASSPGEWHRTDTQYF.

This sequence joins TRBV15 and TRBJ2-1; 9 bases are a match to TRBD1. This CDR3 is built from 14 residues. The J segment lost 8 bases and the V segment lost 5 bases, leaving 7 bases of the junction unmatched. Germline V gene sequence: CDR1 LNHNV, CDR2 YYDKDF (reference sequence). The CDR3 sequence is CATSGRTGADEQFF. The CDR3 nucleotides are TGTGCCACCAGCGGACGGACAGGGGCTGATGAGCAGTTCTTC.

The CDR3: CASSIDRGDTQYF. The DNA of the CDR3 is TGTGCCAGTAGTATAGATAGAGGAGATACGCAGTATTTT. The rearrangement links TRBV19 to TRBJ2-3; D remains unclear. Per germline, CDR1 LNHDA and CDR2 SQIVND (reference sequence). The CDR3 runs 13 residues. V lost 0 bases and J 5 bases, leaving 6 bases between the germline ends.

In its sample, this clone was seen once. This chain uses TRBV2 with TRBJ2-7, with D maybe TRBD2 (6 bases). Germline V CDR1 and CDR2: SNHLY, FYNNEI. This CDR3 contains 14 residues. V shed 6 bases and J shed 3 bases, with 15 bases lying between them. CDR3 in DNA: TGTGCCAGCAGGCTACGGGGGAAAAACTACGAGCAGTACTTC. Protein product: CASRLRGKNYEQYF.

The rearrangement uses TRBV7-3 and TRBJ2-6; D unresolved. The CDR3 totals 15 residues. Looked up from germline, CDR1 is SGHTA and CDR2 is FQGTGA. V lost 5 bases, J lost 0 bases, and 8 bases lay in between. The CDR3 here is CASSAGGSGANVLTF. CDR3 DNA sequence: TGTGCCAGCAGCGCCGGTGGCTCTGGGGCCAACGTCCTGACTTTC. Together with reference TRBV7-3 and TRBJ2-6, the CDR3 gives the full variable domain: GAGVSQTPSNKVTEKGKYVELRCDPISGHTALYWYRQSLGQGPEFLIYFQGTGAADDSGLPNDRFFAVRPEGSVSTLKIQRTERGDSAVYLCASSAGGSGANVLTFGAGSRLTVL.

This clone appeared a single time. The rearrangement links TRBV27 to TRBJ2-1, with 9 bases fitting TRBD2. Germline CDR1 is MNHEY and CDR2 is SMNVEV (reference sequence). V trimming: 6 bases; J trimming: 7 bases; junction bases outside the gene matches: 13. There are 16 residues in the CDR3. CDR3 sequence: CASRSFLSGSMNEQFF. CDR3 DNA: TGTGCCAGCAGATCTTTTCTTAGCGGGAGTATGAATGAGCAGTTCTTC.

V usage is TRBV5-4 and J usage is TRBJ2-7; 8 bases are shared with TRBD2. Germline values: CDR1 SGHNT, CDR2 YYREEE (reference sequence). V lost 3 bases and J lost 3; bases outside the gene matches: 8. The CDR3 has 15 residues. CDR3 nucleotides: TGTGCCAGCAGCTCCGACGGGGGGGGAAACTACGAGCAGTACTTC. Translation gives CASSSDGGGNYEQYF.

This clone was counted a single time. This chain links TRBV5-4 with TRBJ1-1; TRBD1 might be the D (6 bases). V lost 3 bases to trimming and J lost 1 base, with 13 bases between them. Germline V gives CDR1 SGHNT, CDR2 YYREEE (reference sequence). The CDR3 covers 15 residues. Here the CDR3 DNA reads TGTGCCAGCAGCTGGGGGGGCCAAGAGAACACTGAAGCTTTCTTT. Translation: CASSWGGQENTEAFF.

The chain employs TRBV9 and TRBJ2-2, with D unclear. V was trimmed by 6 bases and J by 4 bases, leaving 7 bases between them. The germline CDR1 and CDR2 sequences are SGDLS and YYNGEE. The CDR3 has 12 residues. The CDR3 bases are TGTGCCAGCACCTCGGTCACCGGGGAGCTGTTTTTT. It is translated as CASTSVTGELFF.

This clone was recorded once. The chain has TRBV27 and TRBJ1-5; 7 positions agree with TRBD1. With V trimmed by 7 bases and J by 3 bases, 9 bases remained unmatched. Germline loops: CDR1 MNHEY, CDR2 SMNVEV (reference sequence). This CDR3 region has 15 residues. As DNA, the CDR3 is TGTGCCAGCACCCCCCAGGGGGGCTACAATCAGCCCCAGCATTTT. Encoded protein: CASTPQGGYNQPQHF.

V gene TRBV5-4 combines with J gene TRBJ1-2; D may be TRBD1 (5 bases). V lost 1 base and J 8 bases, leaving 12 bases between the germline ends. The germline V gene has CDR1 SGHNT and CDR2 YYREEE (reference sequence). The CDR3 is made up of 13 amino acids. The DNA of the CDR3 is TGTGCCAGCAGCTTGTCGGGGGTAGGGGGCTACACCTTC. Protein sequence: CASSLSGVGGYTF. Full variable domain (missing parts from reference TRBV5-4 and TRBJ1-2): ETGVTQSPTHLIKTRGQQVTLRCSSQSGHNTVSWYQQALGQGPQFIFQYYREEENGRGNFPPRFSGLQFPNYSSELNVNALELDDSALYLCASSLSGVGGYTFGSGTRLTVV.

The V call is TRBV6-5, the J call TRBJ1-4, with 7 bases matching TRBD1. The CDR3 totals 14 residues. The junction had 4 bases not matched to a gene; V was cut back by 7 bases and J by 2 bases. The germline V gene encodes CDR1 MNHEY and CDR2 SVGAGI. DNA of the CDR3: TGTGCCAGCACCTCCAGGGGGACTAATGAAAAACTGTTTTTT. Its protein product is CASTSRGTNEKLFF.

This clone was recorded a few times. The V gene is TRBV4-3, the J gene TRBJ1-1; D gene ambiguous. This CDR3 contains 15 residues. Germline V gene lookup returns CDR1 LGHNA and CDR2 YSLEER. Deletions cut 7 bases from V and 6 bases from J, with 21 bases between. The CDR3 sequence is CASTIYHGDSAEAFF. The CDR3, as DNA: TGCGCCAGCACCATATATCACGGGGATTCGGCTGAAGCTTTCTTT.

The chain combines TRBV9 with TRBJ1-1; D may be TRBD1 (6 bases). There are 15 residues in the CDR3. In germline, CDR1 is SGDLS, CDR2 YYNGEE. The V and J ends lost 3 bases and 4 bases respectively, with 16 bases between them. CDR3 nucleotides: TGTGCCAGCAGCGGCGGGGGGGCCCCTAGCACTGAAGCTTTCTTT. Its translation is CASSGGGAPSTEAFF.

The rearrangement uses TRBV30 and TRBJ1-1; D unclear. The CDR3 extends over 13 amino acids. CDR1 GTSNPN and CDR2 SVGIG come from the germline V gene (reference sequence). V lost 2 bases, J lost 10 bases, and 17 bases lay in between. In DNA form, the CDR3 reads TGTGCCTGGAGTAATCCCCGAGCCGTTGCAGCTTTCTTT. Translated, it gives CAWSNPRAVAAFF.

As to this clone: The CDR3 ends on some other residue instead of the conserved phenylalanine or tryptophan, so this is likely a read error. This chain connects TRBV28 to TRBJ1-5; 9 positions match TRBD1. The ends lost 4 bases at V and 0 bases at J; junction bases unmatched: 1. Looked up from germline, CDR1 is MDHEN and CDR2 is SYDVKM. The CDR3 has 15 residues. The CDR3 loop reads CASSWGQGSNQPQHL. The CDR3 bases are TGTGCCAGCAGTTGGGGACAGGGTAGCAATCAGCCCCAGCATCTT.

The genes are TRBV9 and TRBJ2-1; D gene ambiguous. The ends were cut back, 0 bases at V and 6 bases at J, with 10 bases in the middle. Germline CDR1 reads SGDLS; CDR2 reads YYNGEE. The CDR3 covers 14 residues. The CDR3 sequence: CASSVVLVGNEQFF. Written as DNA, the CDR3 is TGTGCCAGCAGCGTAGTATTAGTCGGCAATGAGCAGTTCTTC.

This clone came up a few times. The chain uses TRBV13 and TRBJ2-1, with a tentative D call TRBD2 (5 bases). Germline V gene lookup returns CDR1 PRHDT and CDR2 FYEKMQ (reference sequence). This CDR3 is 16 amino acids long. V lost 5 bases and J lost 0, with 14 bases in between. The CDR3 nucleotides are TGTGCCAGCAGCCTACTCGGGGTTAGCTCCTACAATGAGCAGTTCTTC. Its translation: CASSLLGVSSYNEQFF.

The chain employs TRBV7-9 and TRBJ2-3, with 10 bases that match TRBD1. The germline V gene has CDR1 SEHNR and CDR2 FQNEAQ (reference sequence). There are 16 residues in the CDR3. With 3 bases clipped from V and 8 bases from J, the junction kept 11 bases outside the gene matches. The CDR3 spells CASSLGQGTPSGTQYF. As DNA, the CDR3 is TGTGCCAGCAGCTTGGGACAGGGGACCCCCTCAGGTACGCAGTATTTT.

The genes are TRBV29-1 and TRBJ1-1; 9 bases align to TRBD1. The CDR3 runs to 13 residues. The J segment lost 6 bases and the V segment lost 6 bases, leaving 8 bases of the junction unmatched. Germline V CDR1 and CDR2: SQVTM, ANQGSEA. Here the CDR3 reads CSVIQGAGAEAFF. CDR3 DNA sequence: TGCAGCGTGATACAGGGGGCTGGGGCTGAAGCTTTCTTT.